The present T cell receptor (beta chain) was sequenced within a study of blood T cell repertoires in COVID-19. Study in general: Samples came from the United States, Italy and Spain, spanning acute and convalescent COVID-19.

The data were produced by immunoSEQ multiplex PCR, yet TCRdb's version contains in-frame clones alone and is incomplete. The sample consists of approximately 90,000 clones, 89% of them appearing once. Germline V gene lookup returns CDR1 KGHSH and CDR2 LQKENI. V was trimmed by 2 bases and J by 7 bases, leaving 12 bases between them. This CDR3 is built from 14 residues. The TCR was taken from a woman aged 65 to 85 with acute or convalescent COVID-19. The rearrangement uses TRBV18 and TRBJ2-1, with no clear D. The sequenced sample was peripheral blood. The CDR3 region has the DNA TGTGCCAGCTCACCAACCGGTTTATTTAATGAGCAGTTCTTC. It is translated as CASSPTGLFNEQFF.